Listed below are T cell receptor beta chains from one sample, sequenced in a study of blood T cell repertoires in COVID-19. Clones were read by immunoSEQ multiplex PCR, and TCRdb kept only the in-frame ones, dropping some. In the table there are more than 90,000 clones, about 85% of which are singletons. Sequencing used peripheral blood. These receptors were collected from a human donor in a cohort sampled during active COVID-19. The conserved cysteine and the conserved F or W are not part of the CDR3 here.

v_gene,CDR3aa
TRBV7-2,ASSLVSRGVETQY
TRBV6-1,ASSDRTGTVGNQPQH
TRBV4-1,ASSPGQVSQPQH
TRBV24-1,ATSDSRTVTGELF
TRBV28,ASPLSRDSGNTIY
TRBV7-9,ASSSQDLNQPQH
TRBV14,ASSQDLSGGYGYT
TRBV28,ASRVGHLNEKLF
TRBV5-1,ASSLRGGSWNTEAF
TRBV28,ASRGTRAYNEQF
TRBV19,ASRGRGGAGELF
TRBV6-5,ASSRREGYNEQF
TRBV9,ASSLGGYSNQPQH
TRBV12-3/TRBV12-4,ASIWDLNTEAF
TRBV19,ASSIGGQEAF
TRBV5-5,ASSYFDRHNQPQH
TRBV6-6,ASSYSSVTNTGELF
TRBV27,ASSRGLAGTYEQY
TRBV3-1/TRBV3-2,ATEGQDREGRSLRPLNTGELF
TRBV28,ASTTGGFHQPQH
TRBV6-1,ASSERDRGQNTQY
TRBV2,ASSDQGTANTEAF
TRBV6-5,ASSMTGTNEKLF
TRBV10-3,AIMGTASGSYHEQF
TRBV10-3,AIAPGGWEQY
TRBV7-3,ASSWTGVETQY
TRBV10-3,AISGERTGVANEQF
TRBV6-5,ASSPQGGRHTEAF
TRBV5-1,ASSPTGGHGELF
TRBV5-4,ASSFSGGAEGYT
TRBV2,ASRGTSGITSYEQY
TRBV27,ASSLSGAGRETQY
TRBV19,ASIGAGELF
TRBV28,ASSLPSTGRRHEQY
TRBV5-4,ATHVAGAYEQY
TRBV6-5,ASSGLAGFTGELF
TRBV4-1,ASSQARIGGTSGASYNEQF
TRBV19,ASSPLSGRLYNEQF
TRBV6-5,ASSYSSGTGELF
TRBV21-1,ASSKARYSRGTDTQY
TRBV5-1,ASSWDRDTGELF
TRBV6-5,ASSRRVRLNTEAF
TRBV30,AWLTSSPGEQF
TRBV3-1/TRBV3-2,ATSPGGPIIQY
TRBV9,ASSFSLPGPRGRDTQY
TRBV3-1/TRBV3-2,ASSQDAGTNTGELF
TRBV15,ATRPGLAFLNEQF
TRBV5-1,ASSQGAGNTIY